This TCR beta chain was captured in a study of blood T cells in healthy people across ages (dated by TCRdb to the mid-2010s). Concerning the study at large: Template switching captured roughly one uniquely barcoded TCR beta cDNA molecule per two T cells in model experiments. The donors were split into four age groups: young (average about 15 years), middle-aged (39), aged (approximately 60) and long-lived (over 75). Two additional independent replicas of 1 million unique cDNA reads from the same blood draw were analyzed for two donors (one aged 18 to 30 and one aged 80 or older). Donors of different ages were randomly distributed across sequencing lanes to avoid experimental bias. Age-related changes in TCR beta repertoire diversity were measured in the study by deep sequencing normalized with unique cDNA molecular identifiers. Overall study results and their limits: Bulk unsorted PBMC profiling prevented conclusive comparison of naive and antigen-experienced compartments. Total diversity estimates from one million sequenced T cells were considered lower bounds and underestimates. Observed TCR beta diversity per million T cells fell roughly linearly with age, and a significant reduction was already apparent by age about 36. The CMV infection status of donors was not known, potentially confounding age-related changes in expanded clonotypes. There was a strong correlation between observed TCR beta diversity and the percentage of naive T cells measured by flow cytometry. Compared with the aged group, the long-lived group had more naive CD4+ T cells, fewer expanded clones and increased TCR diversity, a pattern suggesting age selection.

The library was obtained by 5' RACE. A second PCR of roughly 7 to 11 cycles was performed with a sample-barcoded 5' primer and a J-beta primer mix. Each TCR beta cDNA molecule received a unique molecular identifier from a template-switch 5' adaptor carrying 12 random nucleotides. Each sample yielded at least 3 million CDR3-containing paired-end reads. First-strand cDNA was synthesized from all RNA with the Mint cDNA synthesis kit, primed by a TRBC-specific oligonucleotide. Following uracil-DNA glycosylase treatment, a first 18-cycle PCR with universal primers M1SS and BC2_uni_R was performed on all cDNA. From the authors' description of their analysis: For normalization, 1 million high-quality reads, each with a distinct molecular identifier, were randomly selected from each sample. Reads sharing molecular identifiers were discarded rather than binned into consensus sequences. MiTCR, with a Q25 quality threshold and the strictest error-elimination algorithm, was used for CDR3 identification, clonotype clustering and error correction. A nonparametric unseen species model with Euler transformation was used to estimate a lower bound on total TCR beta diversity. In-frame beta chains were kept once TCRdb had trimmed the public reads at Q25 with fastp and called clones with MiXCR. When rows share a CDR3 protein, they turn into one entry using the most common DNA and genes. The V and J calls were determined by TCRdb, not by the authors. Here the sample has around 2 million distinct CDR3 sequences; about two fifths occur a single time. Clones ranked in the top ten supply about 21% of the sample.

Systemically healthy Caucasian individuals from Russia, some 36 in total and aged about 6 to 90 years, were included as donors. Each donor gave 8 to 10 milliliters of peripheral blood, collected into EDTA-treated Vacutainer tubes. Ficoll-Paque density-gradient centrifugation was used to isolate PBMCs, with at least 6.5 million per sample. Trizol reagent was used to extract total RNA from PBMCs, with at least 5.5 micrograms per sample. Naive CD45RAhigh/CD27high T cell percentages were measured by flow cytometry on a PBMC aliquot from every donor. This clonotype appeared a single time. There is no known antigen for this receptor. The input lacks base qualities; no much larger clone sits a single base away. The CDR3 measures 15 amino acids from cysteine to phenylalanine. Only the CDR3 region is kept as DNA, spanning 45 bases read in frame from base 1. From the germline V gene, CDR1 is MGHRA and CDR2 is YSYEKL. Trimming removed 1 base from V and 7 bases from J; the gene matches leave 7 bases unexplained.

Sequencing input: blood. The source is a human donor in good health. The sequence links TRBV4-1 to TRBJ1-1, and 9 bases in between align with TRBD1. The CDR3 region has the sequence CASSQGRGQGVEAFF. The DNA is as follows: TGCGCCAGCAGCCAAGGGAGGGGACAGGGAGTTGAAGCTTTCTTT.